The 26 T cell receptor beta chains given below trace back to one sample, sequenced in a study of post-analysis software for immune sequencing data. General study findings and limits: With TRBV5-6, TRBV5-1 and TRBV20-1 included, about five TRBV segments were more frequent in patients than in controls.

The antigens for these receptors are not known. Carried by the TCR beta cDNA libraries were unique molecular identifiers. TCRdb reprocessed the PCR reads with MiXCR, giving one entry per CDR3 protein. The sample contains 750,000 to 950,000 distinct CDR3 sequences, roughly 50% of which appear only once. The sample comprised blood. All receptors come from a girl aged 5-17 years with multiple sclerosis.

This clonotype appeared a few times. This rearrangement joins TRBV29-1 to TRBJ2-1; 7 bases map to TRBD1. CDR3 size: 16 residues. The trim removed 6 bases at V and 0 bases at J, leaving 11 bases unmatched. Germline CDR1 reads SQVTM; CDR2 reads ANQGSEA. The CDR3 DNA reads TGCAGCGTCCAAGGGACAGCCAGAAGCTCCTACAATGAGCAGTTCTTC. Protein sequence: CSVQGTARSSYNEQFF.

The chain links TRBV5-1 to TRBJ2-5; D not certain. The CDR3 contains 15 residues. Trimming took off 4 bases at V and 5 bases at J, with 18 bases between the two ends. The germline V gene has CDR1 SGHRS and CDR2 YFSETQ. CDR3 nucleotide sequence: TGCGCCAGCAGCCAAGGAGTGGACGCTAGGGAGACCCAGTACTTC. Amino acid sequence: CASSQGVDARETQYF.

This sequence joins TRBV30 and TRBJ2-1; no definite D call. Germline V gene sequence: CDR1 GTSNPN, CDR2 SVGIG (reference sequence). V was clipped by 1 base and J by 9 bases, with 7 bases between them. CDR3 length: 11 residues. CDR3 residues: CAWSGAVEQFF. The CDR3 nucleotides are TGTGCCTGGAGTGGGGCGGTTGAGCAGTTCTTC.

The V gene is TRBV6-6, the J gene TRBJ2-3, with 9 bases matching TRBD2. The germline gives CDR1 MNHNY, CDR2 SVGAGI (reference sequence). The CDR3 is 15 amino acids. V dropped 5 bases and J dropped 7; count of bases not matched to a gene: 10. The CDR3 nucleotides are TGTGCCAGCAGTGGGGGAGGCGGGGGGGCGAATACGCAGTATTTT. It yields the protein CASSGGGGGANTQYF.

The chain links TRBV5-1 to TRBJ2-3, with 11 positions matching TRBD1. The CDR3 is 18 amino acids. V was clipped by 4 bases and J by 0 bases; unmatched bases: 10. Germline assignment: CDR1 SGHRS and CDR2 YFSETQ. CDR3 DNA: TGCGCCAGCAGCCCCCCCGGACAGGGGGCCTCTAGCACAGATACGCAGTATTTT. Translation: CASSPPGQGASSTDTQYF.

The rearrangement joins TRBV29-1 to TRBJ1-1, with D perhaps TRBD1 (6 bases). CDR3 length: 14 residues. CDR1 SQVTM and CDR2 ANQGSEA come from the germline V gene. V was trimmed by 4 bases and J by 5 bases, leaving 17 bases between them. For the CDR3, the DNA is TGCAGCGTTGGGCCCAGGGGCGGCGGGACTGAAGCTTTCTTT. It codes for CSVGPRGGGTEAFF.

Written as DNA, the CDR3 is TGCAGTGCTAGATCGCTGGGAACAGGGGGCGCCGGGGGCGCCATGAACACTGAAGCTTTCTTT. Translating it yields CSARSLGTGGAGGAMNTEAFF. This sequence joins TRBV20-1 and TRBJ1-1; 9 nucleotides align to TRBD1. Germline V gives CDR1 DFQATT, CDR2 SNEGSKA (reference sequence). CDR3 length: 21 amino acids. The ends lost 2 bases at V and 0 bases at J; junction bases unmatched: 22.

V usage is TRBV7-3 and J usage is TRBJ2-3; 12 nucleotides align to TRBD2. The CDR3 loop spans 15 amino acids. Trimming cost V 5 bases and J 5 bases; bases outside gene matches: 5. Germline CDR1 SGHTA, CDR2 FQGTGA. This CDR3 reads CASSASGGAIDTQYF. The DNA for the CDR3 is TGTGCCAGCAGCGCTAGCGGGGGGGCAATAGATACGCAGTATTTT.

The rearrangement uses TRBV5-1 and TRBJ2-3, with D unresolved. Germline V lookup: CDR1 SGHRS, CDR2 YFSETQ. This CDR3 comprises 16 residues. V lost 4 bases and J 6 bases, leaving 21 bases between the germline ends. CDR3 residues: CASSPRVYVPVDTQYF. As DNA, the CDR3 is TGCGCCAGCAGCCCTAGGGTCTACGTACCCGTCGATACGCAGTATTTT.

The CDR3: CASSLTSDFNQPQHF. The CDR3 bases are TGCGCCAGCAGCTTGACGTCAGACTTCAATCAGCCCCAGCATTTT. The chain is built from TRBV5-1 and TRBJ1-5; D gene ambiguous. CDR1 and CDR2 (germline): SGHRS, YFSETQ. CDR3 length: 15 residues. The germline V and J ends were trimmed by 1 base and 3 bases, with 11 bases remaining between them.

This clonotype was found a few times. A read error may produce the germline difference seen at one junction end. The chain recombines TRBV2 with TRBJ2-5; D remains unclear. The CDR3 is 10 residues long. The germline V gene encodes CDR1 SNHLY and CDR2 FYNNEI. The CDR3 nucleotides read TGCGCCAGCCACCGGGAGACCCAGTACTTC. It codes for CASHRETQYF.

This chain uses TRBV20-1 with TRBJ2-1; D is unresolved. The CDR3 sequence is 13 residues long. The germline CDR1 and CDR2 sequences are DFQATT and SNEGSKA (reference sequence). With 4 bases removed from V and 2 bases from J, the gap between germline ends came to 9 bases. The CDR3 is CSAIGLAYNEQFF. The CDR3 region has the DNA TGCAGTGCTATCGGGCTAGCCTACAATGAGCAGTTCTTC.

This clonotype was seen only a few times. This chain uses TRBV25-1 with TRBJ2-7, with 7 bases fitting TRBD1. Germline V gene sequence: CDR1 MGHDK, CDR2 SYGVNS. V lost 3 bases, J lost 2 bases, and 7 bases stayed unmatched. The CDR3 has 15 residues. CDR3 protein: CASSERGRFTYEQYF. The CDR3 nucleotides are TGTGCCAGCAGTGAGAGGGGGCGATTTACCTACGAGCAGTACTTC.

This clonotype was picked up a small number of times. The chain is built from TRBV29-1 and TRBJ2-7; perhaps TRBD1 as D (5 bases). The CDR3 is made up of 13 amino acids. From germline, CDR1 is SQVTM and CDR2 ANQGSEA. V lost 4 bases, J lost 5 bases, and 15 bases lay in between. The CDR3 sequence: CSVVRQGIHEQYF. CDR3 nucleotides: TGCAGCGTTGTTCGGCAGGGTATCCACGAGCAGTACTTC.

CDR3: CASGSGEAQETQYF. In nucleotides, the CDR3 is TGCGCCAGCGGTAGCGGGGAGGCCCAAGAGACCCAGTACTTC. The chain employs TRBV5-1 and TRBJ2-5; 8 bases map to TRBD2. The CDR3 has 14 residues. The germline V gene encodes CDR1 SGHRS and CDR2 YFSETQ. V lost 7 bases to trimming and J lost 1 base; unmatched junction nucleotides: 6.

This chain joins TRBV15 and TRBJ1-5, with TRBD1 matching 10 bases. Trimming took 3 bases from V and 7 from J; bases not matched to a gene: 3. The CDR3 consists of 14 residues. CDR1 is LNHNV and CDR2 is YYDKDF in the germline V gene (reference sequence). In nucleotides, the CDR3 is TGTGCCACCAGCAGCGACAGGGGGCACCAGCCCCAGCATTTT. Translated, it gives CATSSDRGHQPQHF.

The rearrangement links TRBV12-3 or TRBV12-4 to TRBJ2-1, with unresolved D. The CDR3 consists of 12 residues. V gave up 6 bases and J gave up 8 bases, with 11 bases separating them. CDR3 amino acids: CASSLKVDEQFF. CDR3 DNA sequence: TGTGCCAGCAGCCTCAAGGTGGATGAGCAGTTCTTC.

The V and J genes are TRBV12-3 or TRBV12-4 and TRBJ1-4; TRBD1 is a possible D gene (6 bases). The CDR3 has 14 amino acids. V was shortened by 5 bases and J by 3 bases, with 10 bases between the two germline ends. The CDR3 loop reads CASSPGVANEKLFF. The CDR3 bases are TGTGCCAGCAGTCCAGGGGTAGCTAATGAAAAACTGTTTTTT.

CDR3 nucleotides: TGTGCCAGCAGCCAAGTTCGGGCAGGCTACAATGAGCAGTTCTTC. Translated: CASSQVRAGYNEQFF. The chain recombines TRBV3-1 with TRBJ2-1; D remains ambiguous. The V gene lost 1 base and the J gene lost 3 bases, with 10 bases spanning the gap. This CDR3 is built from 15 residues. Germline values: CDR1 LGHDT, CDR2 YNNKEL (reference sequence).

The gene calls are TRBV7-9 and TRBJ1-6; D call uncertain. Germline CDR1 reads SEHNR; CDR2 reads FQNEAQ (reference sequence). The CDR3 totals 15 residues. V was cut by 5 bases and J by 0 bases, with 8 bases left in between. The DNA for the CDR3 is TGTGCCAGCAGCCTATCCCTCTCCTATAATTCACCCCTCCACTTT. Translation: CASSLSLSYNSPLHF.

This clonotype was detected only a few times. The chain carries TRBV5-1 and TRBJ2-5; no firm D call. CDR1 is SGHRS and CDR2 is YFSETQ in the germline V gene. V shed 1 base and J shed 2 bases, with 6 bases lying between them. The CDR3 extends over 13 amino acids. Written as DNA, the CDR3 is TGCGCCAGCAGCTTGACAATACAAGAGACCCAGTACTTC. It is translated as CASSLTIQETQYF.

The chain is built from TRBV7-2 and TRBJ1-2; 8 bases align to TRBD1. The CDR3 consists of 16 residues. After removal of 4 bases from V and 4 bases from J, the junction contained 11 bases not matched to a gene. CDR1 and CDR2 from the germline V gene are SGHTA and FQGNSA. The CDR3 DNA reads as TGTGCCAGCAGCTCGTTTCCGGGACAGGAGTCCTATGGCTACACCTTC. This sequence encodes CASSSFPGQESYGYTF.

CDR3 bases: TGTGCCAGCAGTTTCCGGCGGACCTACGAGCAGTACTTC. As protein: CASSFRRTYEQYF. This chain uses TRBV12-3 or TRBV12-4 with TRBJ2-5; D is unresolved. The J call is in doubt because the DNA end fits TRBJ2-7 better. This CDR3 has 13 amino acids.

The chain joins TRBV5-1 to TRBJ2-1; 10 bases fit TRBD2. The ends lost 5 bases at V and 6 bases at J; junction bases unmatched: 8. The germline gives CDR1 SGHRS, CDR2 YFSETQ. The CDR3 has 15 residues. This chain's CDR3 is CASSPTSGKCNEQFF. As DNA, the CDR3 is TGCGCCAGCAGTCCCACTAGCGGGAAGTGCAATGAGCAGTTCTTC.

There are a few counts of this clonotype. V gene TRBV7-2 combines with J gene TRBJ2-3, with D possibly being TRBD2 (6 bases). V was pared by 5 bases and J by 0 bases, with 12 bases between. The V gene's germline CDR1 is SGHTA and CDR2 FQGNSA. The length of the CDR3 is 15 residues. This CDR3 reads CASSPIGTSTDTQYF. DNA for the CDR3: TGTGCCAGCAGCCCCATCGGGACTAGCACAGATACGCAGTATTTT.

This chain uses TRBV6-1 with TRBJ2-2; 7 bases map to TRBD1. The CDR3 contains 16 residues. Germline V CDR1 and CDR2: MNHNS, SASEGT. Trimming cost V 5 bases and J 1 base; bases outside gene matches: 7. The CDR3 DNA follows: TGTGCCAGCAGTCCACAGGGGACGGGGAACACCGGGGAGCTGTTTTTT. Residues: CASSPQGTGNTGELFF.